The rows below give T cell receptor beta chains drawn from one sample of a study of T cells in Graves' hyperthyroidism and ophthalmopathy. Each CDR3 protein gets one entry after TCRdb re-called the multiplex PCR reads with MiXCR. This repertoire shows roughly 640,000 distinct CDR3 sequences, about a sixth found once; its top ten account for 3% to 4%. Sequences were obtained from blood. All receptors come from a woman aged 40 to 55 with Graves' ophthalmopathy. Each CDR3 is given with its conserved first and last residue. D genes are given only for firm matches. Clone sizes are given selectively: once, few, many, or a class where the clone is expanded.

d_call | j_call | v_call | clone_size | cdr3_aa | cdr3_nt
NA | TRBJ1-1 | TRBV7-8 | many | CASSLVFGGSNTEAFF | TGTGCCAGCAGCTTAGTGTTCGGGGGATCGAATACTGAAGCTTTCTTT
TRBD2 | TRBJ2-1 | TRBV7-9 | many | CASSFHGGVYNEQFF | TGTGCCAGCAGCTTTCACGGGGGGGTTTACAATGAGCAGTTCTTC
TRBD1 | TRBJ1-4 | TRBV20-1 | many | CSAGRQQGGGEKLFF | TGCAGTGCCGGGAGGCAACAGGGGGGAGGAGAAAAACTGTTTTTT
NA | TRBJ1-1 | TRBV30 | many | CAWGYPNTEAFF | TGTGCCTGGGGCTACCCGAACACTGAAGCTTTCTTT
TRBD1 | TRBJ1-6 | TRBV28 | few | CASTSQTGGNSPLHF | TGTGCCAGCACCTCACAGACAGGGGGGAATTCACCCCTCCACTTT
TRBD2 | TRBJ2-2 | TRBV29-1 | NA | CSVVGLAANSNTGELFF | TGCAGCGTTGTGGGACTAGCGGCGAATTCGAACACCGGGGAGCTGTTTTTT
NA | TRBJ2-6 | TRBV7-9 | NA | CASSSTGNSGANVLTF | TGTGCCAGCAGCTCTACCGGGAACTCTGGGGCCAACGTCCTGACTTTC
NA | TRBJ1-5 | TRBV12-3/TRBV12-4 | NA | CASSFAQGSNQPQHF | TGTGCCAGCAGTTTCGCACAGGGTAGCAATCAGCCCCAGCATTTT
TRBD2 | TRBJ2-1 | TRBV25-1 | NA | CATSPSGGGGEQFF | TGTGCCACAAGCCCTAGCGGGGGGGGGGGTGAGCAGTTCTTC
TRBD2 | TRBJ2-3 | TRBV7-3 | few | CASSVGLVEDTQYF | TGTGCCAGCAGCGTCGGACTAGTCGAAGATACGCAGTATTTT
TRBD2 | TRBJ2-5 | TRBV2 | many | CASGAGGRQETQYF | TGTGCCAGCGGCGCAGGCGGGAGACAAGAGACCCAGTACTTC
NA | TRBJ1-5 | TRBV12-3/TRBV12-4 | NA | CASSPPSQPQHF | TGTGCCAGCAGTCCCCCTAGCCAGCCCCAGCATTTT
NA | TRBJ2-5 | TRBV20-1 | many | CSARDWETQYF | TGCAGTGCTAGAGACTGGGAGACCCAGTACTTC
TRBD1 | TRBJ1-1 | TRBV9 | NA | CASSGGTGFENTEALF | TGTGCCAGCAGCGGAGGGACAGGGTTCGAAAACACTGAAGCTCTCTTT
NA | TRBJ1-3 | TRBV6-2/TRBV6-3 | once | CASSVQEPNTIYF | TGTGCCAGCAGTGTACAGGAGCCTAACACCATATATTTT
NA | TRBJ1-2 | TRBV20-1 | few | CSATAGSRGYTF | TGCAGTGCGACCGCCGGGAGCAGGGGCTACACCTTC
NA | TRBJ1-1 | TRBV11-2 | few | CASQTQNTEAFF | TGTGCCAGCCAGACCCAGAACACTGAAGCTTTCTTT
TRBD1 | TRBJ2-6 | TRBV5-1 | NA | CASSSGDRGRSGANVLTF | TGCGCCAGCAGCTCCGGAGACAGGGGGCGGTCTGGGGCCAACGTCCTGACTTTC
NA | TRBJ2-4 | TRBV4-1 | NA | CASSQGIVFTKNIQYF | TGCGCCAGCAGCCAAGGGATCGTTTTTACCAAAAACATTCAGTACTTC
TRBD1 | TRBJ2-1 | TRBV5-1 | many | CASSFYGTGSRNEQFF | TGCGCCAGCAGCTTCTACGGGACAGGGAGCAGAAATGAGCAGTTCTTC
TRBD1 | TRBJ2-2 | TRBV19 | NA | CASSPFRGPGELFF | TGTGCCAGTAGTCCCTTCAGGGGGCCCGGGGAGCTGTTTTTT
NA | TRBJ2-2 | TRBV30 | NA | CAWSPPGSTNTGELFF | TGTGCCTGGAGCCCCCCCGGAAGTACGAACACCGGGGAGCTGTTTTTT
TRBD2 | TRBJ2-3 | TRBV9 | NA | CASSALAGGGTDTQYF | TGTGCCAGCAGCGCACTAGCGGGGGGCGGTACAGATACGCAGTATTTT
TRBD1 | TRBJ2-4 | TRBV6-5 | NA | CASSYDRGHVDIQYF | TGTGCCAGCAGTTACGATAGGGGGCACGTAGACATTCAGTACTTC
TRBD2 | TRBJ2-2 | TRBV9 | few | CASSVIAGRTGELFF | TGTGCCAGCAGCGTAATAGCGGGTAGGACCGGGGAGCTGTTTTTT
NA | TRBJ1-3 | TRBV3-1 | many | CASSQDRAETGNTIYF | TGTGCCAGCAGCCAAGATCGGGCGGAGACTGGAAACACCATATATTTT
TRBD1 | TRBJ2-1 | TRBV3-1 | many | CASIRQGDNEQFF | TGTGCCAGCATCAGACAGGGAGACAATGAGCAGTTCTTC
TRBD1 | TRBJ1-4 | TRBV5-1 | few | CASSFGGQNNEKLFF | TGCGCCAGCAGCTTCGGGGGACAGAATAATGAAAAACTGTTTTTT
TRBD1 | TRBJ1-1 | TRBV6-9 | NA | CASSSGQGRIFTEAFF | TGTGCCAGCAGTTCGGGACAGGGGAGGATTTTCACTGAAGCTTTCTTT
TRBD1 | TRBJ2-1 | TRBV10-2 | NA | CASSVGGLYNEQFF | TGCGCCAGCAGTGTAGGGGGCCTCTACAATGAGCAGTTCTTC
TRBD2 | TRBJ2-7 | TRBV5-1 | many | CASSAAGVAYEQYF | TGCGCCAGCAGCGCAGCGGGAGTGGCCTACGAGCAGTACTTC
NA | TRBJ2-3 | TRBV20-1 | many | CSASVLIGSESDTQYF | TGCAGTGCTAGTGTTTTGATCGGGAGTGAATCAGATACGCAGTATTTT
NA | TRBJ2-1 | TRBV7-9 | many | CASSLEWERAGSYNEQFF | TGTGCCAGCAGCTTAGAGTGGGAGAGGGCTGGCTCCTACAATGAGCAGTTCTTC
NA | TRBJ2-2 | TRBV20-1 | few | CSARDGGRTGELFF | TGCAGTGCTAGAGATGGGGGTCGGACCGGGGAGCTGTTTTTT
NA | TRBJ1-5 | TRBV28 | few | CASSWRGTLGQPQHF | TGTGCCAGCAGTTGGAGGGGGACGCTGGGTCAGCCCCAGCATTTT
TRBD2 | TRBJ2-1 | TRBV11-2 | NA | CASSRFSGGDSYNEQFF | TGTGCCAGCAGCAGATTTAGCGGGGGGGACTCCTACAATGAGCAGTTCTTC
NA | TRBJ1-6 | TRBV6-5 | few | CASSYRQVGGRSPLHF | TGTGCCAGCAGTTACCGCCAAGTTGGGGGCAGGTCACCCCTCCACTTT
TRBD1 | TRBJ2-4 | TRBV3-1 | many | CASSQDRDRLSGNIQYF | TGTGCCAGCAGCCAAGATAGGGACAGGTTATCAGGAAACATTCAGTACTTC
TRBD2 | TRBJ2-1 | TRBV7-9 | many | CASSGTSGNNEQFF | TGTGCCAGCAGCGGGACTAGCGGAAACAATGAGCAGTTCTTC
NA | TRBJ1-6 | TRBV19 | NA | CASSPRGGDSPLHF | TGTGCCAGTAGTCCGCGGGGGGGGGATTCACCCCTCCACTTT